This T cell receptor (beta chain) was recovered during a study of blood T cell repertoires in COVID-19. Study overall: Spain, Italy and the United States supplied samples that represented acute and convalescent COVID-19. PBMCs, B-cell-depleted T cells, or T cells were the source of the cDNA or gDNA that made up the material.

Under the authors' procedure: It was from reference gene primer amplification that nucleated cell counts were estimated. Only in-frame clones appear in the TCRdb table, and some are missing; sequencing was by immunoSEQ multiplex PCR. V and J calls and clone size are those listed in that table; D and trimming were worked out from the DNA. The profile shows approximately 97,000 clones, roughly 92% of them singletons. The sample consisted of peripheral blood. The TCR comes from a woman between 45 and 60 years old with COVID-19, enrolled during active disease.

The CDR3, as DNA: TGTGCCAGCAGGAGACAGTCCGACGTAGCCAAAAACATTCAGTACTTC. As protein: CASRRQSDVAKNIQYF. The genes are TRBV28 and TRBJ2-4, with D perhaps matching TRBD1 (5 bases). Per germline, CDR1 MDHEN and CDR2 SYDVKM. The CDR3 is 16 residues long. V was cut by 6 bases and J by 0 bases, with 15 bases left in between.